These 6 T cell receptor beta chains were all obtained from the same sample, sequenced in a study of OX40 agonist ivuxolimab in advanced cancers. Libraries were prepared by immunoSEQ multiplex PCR; TCRdb keeps only in-frame clonotypes and omits some of them. The data hold about 82,000 clones, with 70% to 90% observed a single time. The sample here was CD4+ or CD8+ T cells sorted from blood, taken in a trial of the OX40 agonist ivuxolimab. These receptors were obtained from an adult with an advanced solid tumor such as melanoma, head and neck, liver or kidney cancer.

V and J are TRBV4-2 and TRBJ1-3; 7 bases agree with TRBD1. This CDR3 is 16 amino acids long. Germline V gene lookup returns CDR1 LGHNA and CDR2 YNFKEQ. Losses at the gene ends were 1 base for V and 4 bases for J; bases not matched to a gene: 7. CDR3 protein: CASSQVAGGGGNTIYF. The CDR3 DNA reads TGTGCCAGCAGCCAAGTAGCAGGGGGAGGCGGAAACACCATATATTTT.

V gene TRBV18 combines with J gene TRBJ2-7, with TRBD1 matching over 8 bases. The CDR3 spans 15 residues. Germline trimming cut 3 bases from V and 6 bases from J; bases unmatched to any gene: 10. CDR1 and CDR2 (germline): KGHSH, LQKENI. The CDR3 region is CASSPGRGRGGEQYF. CDR3 coding DNA: TGTGCCAGCTCACCGGGCAGGGGGCGTGGGGGCGAGCAGTACTTC.

V is TRBV7-2 and J is TRBJ2-3, with 7 bases matching TRBD2. The CDR3 extends over 14 amino acids. In germline, CDR1 is SGHTA, CDR2 FQGNSA. V gave up 8 bases and J gave up 4 bases; unmatched junction bases: 9. CDR3 sequence: CASSPTSSSDTQYF. The CDR3 bases are TGTGCCAGCTCGCCGACTAGCAGCTCAGATACGCAGTATTTT.

The V and J genes are TRBV10-2 and TRBJ2-7; D might be TRBD1 (6 bases). CDR3 size: 14 residues. The V gene's germline CDR1 is WSHSY and CDR2 SAAADI. V was cut by 4 bases and J by 1 base, with 11 bases left in between. In DNA, the CDR3 is TGCGCCAGCAGTGGGACAGTCCCTTCCTACGAGCAGTACTTC. It translates to CASSGTVPSYEQYF.

This chain uses TRBV4-3 with TRBJ2-3, with D possibly TRBD2 on 6 matching bases. CDR3 length equals 14 residues. Germline CDR1 and CDR2: LGHNA and YSLEER. Trimming left V 5 bases short and J 1 base short, with 10 bases between. The CDR3 bases are TGCGCCAGCAGCTACCAGCGGGGCACAGATACGCAGTATTTT. Its protein is CASSYQRGTDTQYF.

The CDR3 region has the DNA TGTGCCAGCAGCCTAGGACCGGCTAGCGGGGGCTACAATGAGCAGTTCTTC. Its translation is CASSLGPASGGYNEQFF. The chain links TRBV7-2 to TRBJ2-1; 10 nucleotides agree with TRBD2. The CDR3 has 17 amino acids. Germline V gene sequence: CDR1 SGHTA, CDR2 FQGNSA. The trim removed 5 bases at V and 3 bases at J, leaving 10 bases unmatched.